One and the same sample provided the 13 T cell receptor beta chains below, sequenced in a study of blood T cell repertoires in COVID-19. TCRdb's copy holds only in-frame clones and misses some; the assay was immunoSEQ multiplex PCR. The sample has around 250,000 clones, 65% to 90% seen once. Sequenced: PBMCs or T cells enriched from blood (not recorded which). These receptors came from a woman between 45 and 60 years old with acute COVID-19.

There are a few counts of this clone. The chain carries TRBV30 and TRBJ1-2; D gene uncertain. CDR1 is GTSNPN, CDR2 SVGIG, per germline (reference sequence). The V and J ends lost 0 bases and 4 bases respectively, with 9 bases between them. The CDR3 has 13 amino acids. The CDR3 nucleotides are TGTGCCTGGAGTGTAACGAATAGCTATGGCTACACCTTC. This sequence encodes CAWSVTNSYGYTF.

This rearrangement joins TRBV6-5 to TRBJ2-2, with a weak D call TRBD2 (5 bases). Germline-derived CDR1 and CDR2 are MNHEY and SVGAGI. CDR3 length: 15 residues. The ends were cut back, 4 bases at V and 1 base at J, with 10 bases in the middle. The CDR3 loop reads CASSLPRGNTGELFF. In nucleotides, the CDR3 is TGTGCCAGCAGTTTACCCCGGGGGAACACCGGGGAGCTGTTTTTT.

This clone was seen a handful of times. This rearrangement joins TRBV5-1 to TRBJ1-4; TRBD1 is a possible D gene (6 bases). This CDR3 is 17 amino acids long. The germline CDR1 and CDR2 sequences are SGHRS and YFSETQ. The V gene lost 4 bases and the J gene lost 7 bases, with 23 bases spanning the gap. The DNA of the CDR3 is TGCGCCAGCAGCCCTGGCAGCCGCAGGGGTTCGGGTGAAAAACTGTTTTTT. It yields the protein CASSPGSRRGSGEKLFF.

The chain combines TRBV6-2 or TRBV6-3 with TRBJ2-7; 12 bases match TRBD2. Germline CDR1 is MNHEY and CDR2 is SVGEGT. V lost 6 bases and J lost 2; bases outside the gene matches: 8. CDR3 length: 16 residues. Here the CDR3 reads CASSPKLAGGAYEQYF. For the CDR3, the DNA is TGTGCCAGCAGCCCAAAACTAGCGGGGGGCGCCTACGAGCAGTACTTC.

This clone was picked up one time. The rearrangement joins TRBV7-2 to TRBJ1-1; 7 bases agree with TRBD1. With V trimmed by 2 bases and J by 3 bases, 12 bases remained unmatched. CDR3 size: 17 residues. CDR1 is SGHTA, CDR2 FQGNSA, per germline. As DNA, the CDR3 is TGTGCCAGCAGCTTACGGAGGGGGCGTAGTACCCACACTGAAGCTTTCTTT. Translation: CASSLRRGRSTHTEAFF.

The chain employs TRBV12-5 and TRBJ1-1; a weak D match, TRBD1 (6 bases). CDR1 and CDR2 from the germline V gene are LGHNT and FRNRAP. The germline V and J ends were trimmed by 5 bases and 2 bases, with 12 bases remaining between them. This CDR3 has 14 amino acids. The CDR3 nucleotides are TGTGCTAGTGGTCCCGGGGGGCTAAACACTGAAGCTTTCTTT. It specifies CASGPGGLNTEAFF.

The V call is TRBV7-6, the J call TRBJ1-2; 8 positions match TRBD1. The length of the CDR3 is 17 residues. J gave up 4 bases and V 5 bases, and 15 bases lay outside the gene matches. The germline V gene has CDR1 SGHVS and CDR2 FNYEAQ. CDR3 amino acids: CASSRTLGTGDRYGYTF. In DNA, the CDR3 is TGTGCCAGCAGCCGTACATTGGGGACAGGTGATCGCTATGGCTACACCTTC.

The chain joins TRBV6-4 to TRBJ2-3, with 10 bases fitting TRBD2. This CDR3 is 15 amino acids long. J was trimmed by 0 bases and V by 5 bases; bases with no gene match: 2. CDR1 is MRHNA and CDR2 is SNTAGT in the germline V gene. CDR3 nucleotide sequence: TGTGCCAGCAGTTCTAGCGGGGGCAGCACAGATACGCAGTATTTT. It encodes CASSSSGGSTDTQYF.

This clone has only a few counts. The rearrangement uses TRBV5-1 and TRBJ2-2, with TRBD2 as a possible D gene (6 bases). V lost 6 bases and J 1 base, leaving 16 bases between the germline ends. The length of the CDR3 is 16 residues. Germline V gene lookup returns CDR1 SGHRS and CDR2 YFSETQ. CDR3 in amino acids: CASNLEGRWNTGELFF. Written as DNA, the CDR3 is TGCGCCAGCAACCTGGAGGGGAGGTGGAACACCGGGGAGCTGTTTTTT.

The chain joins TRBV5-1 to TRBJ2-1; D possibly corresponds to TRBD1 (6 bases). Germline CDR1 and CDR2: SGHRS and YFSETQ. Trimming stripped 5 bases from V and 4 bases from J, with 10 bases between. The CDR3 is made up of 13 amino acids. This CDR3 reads CASRRDTYNEQFF. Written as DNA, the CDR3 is TGCGCCAGCAGACGGGACACTTACAATGAGCAGTTCTTC.

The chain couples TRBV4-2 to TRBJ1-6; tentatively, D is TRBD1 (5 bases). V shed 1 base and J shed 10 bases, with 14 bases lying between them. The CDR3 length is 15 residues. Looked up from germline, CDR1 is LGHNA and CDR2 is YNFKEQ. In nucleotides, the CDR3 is TGTGCCAGCAGCCAAGGCGGGGGTCTAGGATCACCCCTCCACTTT. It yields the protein CASSQGGGLGSPLHF.

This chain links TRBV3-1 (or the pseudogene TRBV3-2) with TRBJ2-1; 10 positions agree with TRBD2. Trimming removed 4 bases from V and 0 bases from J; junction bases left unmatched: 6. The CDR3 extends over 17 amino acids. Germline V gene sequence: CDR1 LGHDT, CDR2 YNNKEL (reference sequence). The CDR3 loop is CASSPRVAGGSYNEQFF. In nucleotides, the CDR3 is TGTGCCAGCAGCCCTCGGGTAGCGGGGGGCTCCTACAATGAGCAGTTCTTC.

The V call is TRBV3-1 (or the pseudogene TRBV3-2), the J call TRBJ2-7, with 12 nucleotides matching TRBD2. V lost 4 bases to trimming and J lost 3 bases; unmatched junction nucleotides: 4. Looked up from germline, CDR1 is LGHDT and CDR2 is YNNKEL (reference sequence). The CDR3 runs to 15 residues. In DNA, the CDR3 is TGTGCCAGCAGCCTTTCTAGCGGGGGGGACTACGAGCAGTACTTC. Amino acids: CASSLSSGGDYEQYF.